This TCR beta chain derives from a study of OX40 agonist ivuxolimab in advanced cancers. TCRdb keeps only in-frame clones here, not all; method: immunoSEQ multiplex PCR. The repertoire includes 52,000 or so clones, 75% to 90% of them detected once, and 3% to 4% sits in the top ten. A few counts support this clone. From germline, CDR1 is SGHDT and CDR2 YYEEEE. This CDR3 is built from 14 residues. Trimming cost V 2 bases and J 12 bases; bases outside gene matches: 5. The chain has TRBV5-6 and TRBJ2-1, with 13 positions matching TRBD2. Source: CD4+ or CD8+ T cells sorted from blood, taken in a trial of the OX40 agonist ivuxolimab. The clonotype was recovered from an adult with an advanced solid tumor such as melanoma, head and neck, liver or kidney cancer. CDR3 amino acids: CASSFWTSGGGQFF. In DNA, the CDR3 is TGTGCCAGCAGCTTTTGGACTAGCGGGGGCGGGCAGTTCTTC.